This T cell receptor (beta chain) was sequenced in a study of cytomegalovirus exposure and HLA in healthy donors. Study-wide points: Both high specificity and high sensitivity reportedly marked the classifier's diagnosis of cytomegalovirus status.

Details on this clone: The antigen is undetermined.

With V trimmed by 5 bases and J by 1 base, 6 bases remained unmatched. Germline values: CDR1 MNHEY, CDR2 SMNVEV (reference sequence). The CDR3 consists of 15 residues. The PCR employed 60 Vbeta primers together with 13 Jbeta primers. TCRdb keeps only in-frame clones here, not all; method: immunoSEQ multiplex PCR. The table includes 150,000 to 190,000 clones, roughly 75% detected once. V and J are TRBV27 and TRBJ1-1, with TRBD1 matching over 8 bases. The origin of this receptor is a man aged 18-30 years in good health and CMV-seronegative. Sequenced input: PBMCs. The CDR3 here is CASSPGQGWNTEAFF. CDR3 in DNA: TGTGCCAGCAGTCCCGGACAGGGCTGGAACACTGAAGCTTTCTTT.